This TCR gamma chain was documented in a study of Vδ1+ human thymocytes. Findings of the study overall: Despite high sort purity, roughly 18% of thymic T cell receptor delta sequences were Vdelta2. Thymic TRG and TRD repertoires appeared highly polyclonal, with Gaussian CDR3 length distributions. Many TRG clonotypes were shared between donors; TRD repertoires were essentially private. The authors advised highly purified populations and single-cell validation.

CDR3 length: 11 amino acids. J gave up 9 bases and V 3 bases, and 5 bases lay outside the gene matches. Germline assignment: CDR1 GITISATS and CDR2 ISYDGTV (reference sequence). Concerning this clone itself: Its cognate antigen is unknown. At residue 7, TCRdb's protein disagrees with the DNA translation; the protein shown here derives from the DNA.

RNA was extracted from the cells and then reverse transcribed. CDR3 amplicons came from multiplex PCR with pooled V-gene forward and constant-region reverse primers. TCRdb re-called the multiplex PCR reads with CATT. The sample lists approximately 20,000 gamma-chain clones; roughly 13% were seen once. The chain uses TRGV9 and TRGJ1 or TRGJ2. The TCR originated in a child less than two years old who had congenital heart surgery. The sequenced material came from Vdelta1+ gamma-delta thymocytes from the thymus. Subset indicated: FACS-sorted CD3+ TCRalphabeta- TCRVdelta1+ TCRVdelta2- thymocytes. CDR3: CALWEYGKKLF. The CDR3 region has the DNA TGTGCCTTGTGGGAGTACGGTAAGAAACTCTTT.